This is a list of T cell receptor beta chains from one sample in a study of blood T cells in healthy people across ages. TCRdb re-called the 5' RACE reads with MiXCR, one entry per CDR3 protein. The sample has some 1.4 million distinct CDR3 sequences, roughly 40% seen once. The sample taken for sequencing was blood. The receptors come from a woman younger than 35 in good health. CDR3s include the opening cysteine and the closing phenylalanine or tryptophan. A D gene is named only where the DNA matches it firmly. Size values are once, few and many counts, or a class for expanded clones, and some rows have none.

V gene	J gene	D gene	clone size	CDR3 protein	CDR3 DNA
TRBV10-3	TRBJ2-1	-	few	CAISEYGAANEQFF	TGTGCCATCAGTGAGTATGGAGCAGCCAATGAGCAGTTCTTC
TRBV5-1	TRBJ2-3	TRBD2	few	CASRITSARTTDTQYF	TGCGCCAGCAGGATAACTAGCGCCAGGACAACAGATACGCAGTATTTT
TRBV20-1	TRBJ2-7	-	few	CSARPVGPYEQYF	TGCAGTGCTAGACCAGTTGGGCCCTACGAGCAGTACTTC
TRBV5-1	TRBJ2-1	-	-	CASSLQDRAGDEQFF	TGCGCCAGCAGCTTACAGGATCGGGCTGGCGATGAGCAGTTCTTC
TRBV5-1	TRBJ2-5	-	few	CASSSTSTTGSETQYF	TGCGCCAGCAGCTCGACTAGTACTACAGGCTCAGAGACCCAGTACTTC
TRBV9	TRBJ2-1	TRBD2	few	CASSVAWAGDTRNEQFF	TGTGCCAGCAGCGTAGCTTGGGCGGGAGATACTCGCAATGAGCAGTTCTTC
TRBV12-5	TRBJ2-7	-	-	CASGLGSGNEQYF	TGTGCTAGTGGTTTGGGGTCCGGGAACGAGCAGTACTTC
TRBV12-5	TRBJ1-2	-	few	CASGLVGAYGYTF	TGTGCTAGTGGTTTGGTAGGGGCGTATGGCTACACCTTC
TRBV28	TRBJ2-2	TRBD2	few	CASPNPGLKAGELFF	TGTGCCAGCCCGAACCCGGGACTAAAAGCCGGGGAGCTGTTTTTT
TRBV20-1	TRBJ2-7	TRBD1	-	CSAGGTGDLYEQYF	TGCAGTGCTGGAGGGACAGGGGACCTCTACGAGCAGTACTTC
TRBV24-1	TRBJ2-1	-	few	CATSDFLGDEQFF	TGTGCCACCAGTGATTTTTTAGGGGATGAGCAGTTCTTC
TRBV6-1	TRBJ1-2	-	many	CASSEATGPNYGYTF	TGTGCCAGCAGTGAAGCGACAGGCCCTAACTATGGCTACACCTTC
TRBV25-1	TRBJ2-5	-	few	CASSGGGSQYF	TGTGCCAGCAGTGGAGGGGGTTCCCAGTACTTC
TRBV13	TRBJ1-1	TRBD1	-	CASSSRGQGAFF	TGTGCCAGCAGCTCCCGAGGACAGGGAGCTTTCTTT
TRBV6-5	TRBJ2-5	-	-	CASSYGAGEGETQYF	TGTGCCAGCAGTTACGGAGCAGGGGAGGGAGAGACCCAGTACTTC
TRBV6-6	TRBJ2-3	-	-	CASRKRVKNTDTQYF	TGTGCCAGCCGCAAGCGGGTGAAAAACACAGATACGCAGTATTTT
TRBV20-1	TRBJ1-3	-	-	CSARERGVENTTYF	TGCAGTGCTAGAGAACGGGGGGTGGAAAACACCACATATTTT
TRBV7-3	TRBJ2-1	-	-	CASSVTGTYHEQFF	TGTGCCAGCAGCGTAACGGGAACCTACCATGAGCAGTTCTTC
TRBV5-1	TRBJ1-2	-	many	CASSSTGGTGYTF	TGTGCCAGCAGTTCGACGGGAGGTACGGGCTACACCTTC
TRBV28	TRBJ2-7	-	-	CASSSRNSESYEQYF	TGTGCCAGCAGTTCTAGAAACAGTGAGTCCTACGAGCAGTACTTC
TRBV7-8	TRBJ2-7	TRBD1	-	CASSLFSGTGSYEQYF	TGTGCCAGCAGCTTATTTTCGGGGACAGGATCCTACGAGCAGTACTTC
TRBV3-1	TRBJ1-6	-	-	CASNRGGNSPLHF	TGTGCCAGCAACCGAGGAGGAAATTCACCCCTCCACTTT
TRBV4-2	TRBJ2-2	-	-	CASSQEPNTGELFF	TGTGCCAGCAGCCAAGAGCCGAACACCGGGGAGCTGTTTTTT
TRBV15	TRBJ1-2	-	few	CATSTPNYGYTF	TGTGCCACCAGCACGCCTAACTATGGCTACACCTTC
TRBV5-1	TRBJ2-7	-	many	CASRWVVGAVEQYF	TGCGCCAGCAGGTGGGTTGTGGGAGCTGTCGAGCAGTACTTC
TRBV2	TRBJ1-2	-	-	CASETNYGYTF	TGTGCCAGCGAGACTAACTATGGCTACACCTTC
TRBV5-1	TRBJ2-1	-	-	CASSLDQTTNGSFVEQFF	TGCGCCAGCAGCTTGGATCAGACGACTAACGGGAGCTTTGTTGAGCAGTTCTTC
TRBV28	TRBJ2-5	TRBD1	few	CASSPRQGEFQETQYF	TGTGCCAGCAGTCCTCGACAGGGGGAGTTCCAAGAGACCCAGTACTTC
TRBV28	TRBJ1-2	TRBD1	-	CASSWGAGGIDGYTF	TGTGCCAGCAGTTGGGGGGCAGGGGGCATCGATGGCTACACCTTC
TRBV7-9	TRBJ2-1	TRBD1	-	CASSFQGAREQFF	TGTGCCAGCAGCTTCCAGGGGGCTAGAGAGCAGTTCTTC
TRBV3-1	TRBJ2-1	-	many	CASSPRALNRNEQFF	TGTGCCAGCAGCCCTAGGGCTCTAAACCGTAATGAGCAGTTCTTC
TRBV7-2	TRBJ1-2	TRBD1	-	CASRKGQETNYGYTF	TGTGCCAGCAGAAAAGGACAGGAAACTAACTATGGCTACACCTTC
TRBV6-6	TRBJ2-1	TRBD2	few	CASSQTSGGTLNEQFF	TGTGCCAGCAGTCAGACTAGCGGGGGGACACTAAATGAGCAGTTCTTC
TRBV30	TRBJ2-1	TRBD1	few	CAWSRGQGGNEQFF	TGTGCCTGGAGTCGGGGACAGGGAGGCAATGAGCAGTTCTTC
TRBV21-1	TRBJ2-3	-	-	CLPDTQYF	TGCCTACCAGATACGCAGTATTTT
TRBV6-4	TRBJ2-5	-	-	CASSDSTGKQYF	TGTGCCAGCAGTGACTCGACCGGGAAGCAGTACTTC
TRBV6-2/TRBV6-3	TRBJ2-7	-	few	CASMDTPYEQYF	TGTGCCAGCATGGACACCCCCTACGAGCAGTACTTC
TRBV27	TRBJ2-7	-	few	CASSPPGRGGSYEQYF	TGTGCCAGCAGTCCCCCGGGCCGAGGCGGCTCCTACGAGCAGTACTTC
TRBV20-1	TRBJ2-7	TRBD2	-	CSARGGGRTYEQYF	TGCAGTGCCCGCGGGGGGGGCAGGACCTACGAGCAGTACTTC
TRBV19	TRBJ2-3	-	-	CASSIGSGTDTQYF	TGTGCCAGTAGTATAGGTAGCGGTACAGATACGCAGTATTTT
TRBV29-1	TRBJ2-3	TRBD1	-	CSVAPTGAGYTDTQYF	TGCAGCGTTGCCCCGACAGGGGCGGGATACACAGATACGCAGTATTTT
TRBV20-1	TRBJ2-5	-	-	CSAPLIDRARETQYF	TGCAGTGCTCCCCTTATCGACAGAGCCAGGGAGACCCAGTACTTC
TRBV29-1	TRBJ1-1	-	-	CSVIYTEAFF	TGCAGCGTCATATACACTGAAGCTTTCTTT
TRBV3-1	TRBJ2-7	TRBD2	-	CASSPSGISYNEQYF	TGTGCCAGCAGCCCTAGCGGGATTAGCTACAATGAGCAGTACTTC
TRBV4-1	TRBJ1-2	TRBD1	-	CASSQEAGGGYGYTF	TGCGCCAGCAGCCAAGAGGCAGGGGGTGGCTATGGCTACACCTTC
TRBV28	TRBJ2-4	-	few	CASSLHHLARFSKAKNIQYF	TGTGCCAGCAGTTTGCATCACCTAGCGAGATTCTCGAAGGCCAAAAACATTCAGTACTTC
TRBV29-1	TRBJ1-2	-	few	CSVEDHNYGYTF	TGCAGCGTTGAAGACCACAACTATGGCTACACCTTC
TRBV3-1	TRBJ2-1	-	once	CASSPQATREQFF	TGTGCCAGCAGCCCCCAGGCAACGCGAGAGCAGTTCTTC
TRBV10-3	TRBJ2-7	-	-	CAISGEGTVYEQYF	TGTGCCATCAGTGGAGAGGGCACTGTCTACGAGCAGTACTTC
TRBV20-1	TRBJ2-7	-	few	CSAREGGTSYEQYF	TGCAGTGCTAGAGAGGGTGGGACCTCCTACGAGCAGTACTTC
TRBV5-1	TRBJ2-1	TRBD1	-	CASSLDRDTPFF	TGCGCCAGCAGCCTGGACAGGGATACCCCGTTCTTC
TRBV12-3/TRBV12-4	TRBJ1-2	TRBD1	few	CASLEAGGGYGYTF	TGTGCCAGCCTTGAGGCAGGGGGAGGTTATGGCTACACCTTC
TRBV6-5	TRBJ2-7	-	many	CASTPEGTFANEQYF	TGTGCCAGCACCCCGGAAGGGACCTTTGCGAACGAGCAGTACTTC